This T cell receptor beta chain emerged from a study of naive and memory T cell subsets. Reverse transcription of blood and skin TCR RNA was primed at alpha and beta constant regions. Each CDR3 protein is one row after TCRdb ran MiXCR on the 5' RACE reads. The sample has about 25,000 distinct CDR3 sequences; under 30% are singletons. The CDR3 consists of 16 residues. Germline V CDR1 and CDR2: SGHAT, FQNNGV. Trimming stripped 3 bases from V and 1 base from J, with 14 bases between. Whole-blood samples were around 2.5 ml of peripheral blood from healthy adult volunteers. This clonotype is classed as medium-sized.

This clonotype originated in a female donor in good health. The chain carries TRBV11-2 and TRBJ2-3, with D perhaps TRBD2 (5 bases). The CDR3 DNA sequence: TGTGCCAGCAGCTTGGGGTTTATCGGGGGCACAGATACGCAGTATTTT. It is translated as CASSLGFIGGTDTQYF.